This T cell receptor beta chain was captured in a study of vaccination and CD4 T cells after COVID-19. Researchers used the Oncomine TCR Beta short-read assay to sequence DNA from cultured CD4+ T cells. Via MiXCR, TCRdb re-called the PCR reads, giving one row per CDR3 protein. The sample lists about 20,000 distinct CDR3 sequences, around 50% occurring once. Points on this clonotype: Its antigen is currently unknown.

The CDR3 is made up of 14 amino acids. Germline assignment: CDR1 DFQATT and CDR2 SNEGSKA (reference sequence). V was pared by 6 bases and J by 5 bases, with 19 bases between. Treatment reported: roughly 11-day PBMC culture with coronavirus spike peptide pools or control peptides (ViraFEST assay). The V call is TRBV20-1, the J call TRBJ1-1; D ambiguous. This receptor was obtained from a human donor who had recovered from COVID-19. The sample was CD4+ T cells from blood, cultured in vitro. CDR3 sequence reads: CSAESELGRTEAFF. DNA for the CDR3: TGCAGTGCGGAGTCGGAGTTGGGGAGGACTGAAGCTTTCTTT.